Listed below are T cell receptor beta chains from one sample, sequenced in a study of regulatory T cells in long-lasting Graves disease. TCRdb fed the multiplex PCR reads into MiXCR, producing one record per CDR3 protein. This sample has some 280,000 distinct CDR3 sequences, with 22% found just once. This specimen was peripheral blood mononuclear cells (PBMCs), taken when the disease was refractory, from a patient treated with antithyroid drugs. All receptors derive from a female donor with Graves disease. Both conserved end residues are part of each CDR3. The order of the fields is J gene, V gene, CDR3 protein.

j_call: TRBJ2-5; v_call: TRBV9; cdr3_aa: CASSVRLEETQYF
j_call: TRBJ2-7; v_call: TRBV4-1; cdr3_aa: CASSQDKQGTDEQYF
j_call: TRBJ1-5; v_call: TRBV28; cdr3_aa: CASRTVDSNQPQHF
j_call: TRBJ2-5; v_call: TRBV20-1; cdr3_aa: CSAKDSQTQYF
j_call: TRBJ1-2; v_call: TRBV29-1; cdr3_aa: CSVGTGGGYGYTF
j_call: TRBJ2-5; v_call: TRBV10-3; cdr3_aa: CAIGGSGLGETQYF
j_call: TRBJ1-5; v_call: TRBV7-2; cdr3_aa: CASSLAPHGNQPQHF
j_call: TRBJ2-2; v_call: TRBV20-1; cdr3_aa: CSAGHSSTGELFF
j_call: TRBJ1-5; v_call: TRBV12-3/TRBV12-4; cdr3_aa: CASSLDGAGQPQHF
j_call: TRBJ2-2; v_call: TRBV10-2; cdr3_aa: CASSVGQVYTGELFF